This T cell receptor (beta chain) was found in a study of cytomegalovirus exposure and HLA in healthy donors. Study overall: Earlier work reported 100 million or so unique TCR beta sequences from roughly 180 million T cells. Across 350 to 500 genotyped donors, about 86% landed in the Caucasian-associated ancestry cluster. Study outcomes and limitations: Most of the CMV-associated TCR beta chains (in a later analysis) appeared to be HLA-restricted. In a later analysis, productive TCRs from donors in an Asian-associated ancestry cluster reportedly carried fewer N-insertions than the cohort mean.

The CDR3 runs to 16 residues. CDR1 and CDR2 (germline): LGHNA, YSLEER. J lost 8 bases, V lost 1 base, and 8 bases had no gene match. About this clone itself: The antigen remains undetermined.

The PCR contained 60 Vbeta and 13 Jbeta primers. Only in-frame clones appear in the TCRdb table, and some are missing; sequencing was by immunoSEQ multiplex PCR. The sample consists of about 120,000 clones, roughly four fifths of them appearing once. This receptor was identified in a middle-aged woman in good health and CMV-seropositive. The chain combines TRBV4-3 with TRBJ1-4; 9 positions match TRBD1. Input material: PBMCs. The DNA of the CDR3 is TGCGCCAGCAGCCAAGGTACCGGGACAGGGAGCGAAAAACTGTTTTTT. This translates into CASSQGTGTGSEKLFF.